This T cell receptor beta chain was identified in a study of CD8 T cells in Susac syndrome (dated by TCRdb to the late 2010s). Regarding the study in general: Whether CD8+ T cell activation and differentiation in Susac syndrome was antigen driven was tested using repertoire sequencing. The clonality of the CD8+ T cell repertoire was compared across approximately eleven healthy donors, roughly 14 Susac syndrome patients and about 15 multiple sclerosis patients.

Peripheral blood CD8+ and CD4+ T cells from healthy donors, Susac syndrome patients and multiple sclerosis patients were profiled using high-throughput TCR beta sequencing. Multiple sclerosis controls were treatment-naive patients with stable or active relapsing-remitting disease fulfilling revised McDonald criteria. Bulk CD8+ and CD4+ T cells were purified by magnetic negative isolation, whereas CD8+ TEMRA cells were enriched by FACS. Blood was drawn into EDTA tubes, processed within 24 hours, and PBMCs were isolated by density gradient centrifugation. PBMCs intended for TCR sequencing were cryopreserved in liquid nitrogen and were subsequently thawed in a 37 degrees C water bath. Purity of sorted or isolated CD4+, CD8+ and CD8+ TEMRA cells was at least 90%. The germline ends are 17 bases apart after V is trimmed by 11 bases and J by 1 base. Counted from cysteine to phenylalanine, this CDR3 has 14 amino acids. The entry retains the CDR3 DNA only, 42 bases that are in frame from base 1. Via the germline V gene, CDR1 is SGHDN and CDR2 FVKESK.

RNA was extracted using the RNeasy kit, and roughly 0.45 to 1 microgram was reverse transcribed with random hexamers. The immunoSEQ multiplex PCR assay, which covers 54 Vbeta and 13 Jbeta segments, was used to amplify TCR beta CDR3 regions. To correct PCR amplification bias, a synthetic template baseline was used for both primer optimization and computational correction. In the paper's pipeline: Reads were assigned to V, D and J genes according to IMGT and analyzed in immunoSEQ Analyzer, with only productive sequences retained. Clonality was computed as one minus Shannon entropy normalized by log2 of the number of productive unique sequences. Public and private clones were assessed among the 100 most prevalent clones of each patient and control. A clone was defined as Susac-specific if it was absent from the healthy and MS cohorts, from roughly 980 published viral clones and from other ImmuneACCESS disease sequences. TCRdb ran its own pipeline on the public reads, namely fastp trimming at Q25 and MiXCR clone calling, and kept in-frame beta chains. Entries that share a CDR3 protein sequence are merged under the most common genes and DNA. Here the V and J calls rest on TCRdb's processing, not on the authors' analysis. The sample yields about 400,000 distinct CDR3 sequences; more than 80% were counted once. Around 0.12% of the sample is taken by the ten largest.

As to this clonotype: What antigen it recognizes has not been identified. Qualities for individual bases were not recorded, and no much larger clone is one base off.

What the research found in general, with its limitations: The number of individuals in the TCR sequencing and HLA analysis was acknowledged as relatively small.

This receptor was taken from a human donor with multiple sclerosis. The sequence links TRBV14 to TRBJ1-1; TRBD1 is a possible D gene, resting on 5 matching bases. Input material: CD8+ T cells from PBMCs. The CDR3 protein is CARGEDEQNTEAFF. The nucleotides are TGTGCCCGGGGGGAGGACGAACAGAACACTGAAGCTTTCTTT.